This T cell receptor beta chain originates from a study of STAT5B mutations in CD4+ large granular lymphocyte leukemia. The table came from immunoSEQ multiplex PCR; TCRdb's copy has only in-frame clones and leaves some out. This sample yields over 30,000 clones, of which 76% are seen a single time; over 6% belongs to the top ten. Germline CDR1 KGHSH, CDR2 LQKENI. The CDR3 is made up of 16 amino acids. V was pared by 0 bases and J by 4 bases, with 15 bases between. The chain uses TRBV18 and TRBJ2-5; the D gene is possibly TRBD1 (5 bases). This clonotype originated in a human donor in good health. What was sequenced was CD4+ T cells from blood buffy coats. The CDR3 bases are TGTGCCAGCTCACCACCTGGGGCAGCCGCAAGAGAGACCCAGTACTTC. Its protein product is CASSPPGAAARETQYF.